Listed below are T cell receptor beta chains from one sample, sequenced in a study of cytomegalovirus exposure and HLA in healthy donors. Profiling relied on immunoSEQ multiplex PCR, and the TCRdb table lists in-frame clones only, not all of them. Of 60,000 or so clones listed, roughly nine tenths are singletons. The sequenced sample consisted of PBMCs. Every receptor here comes from a woman in her twenties or thirties in good health and CMV-seronegative. Both conserved end residues are part of each CDR3. The order of the fields is clone size, D gene, V gene, J gene, CDR3 DNA, CDR3 protein. The D gene is left open where the match is weak. Only part of the rows carry a size: once, few, many, or a class if the clone is expanded.

>few|TRBD2|TRBV18|TRBJ2-7
TGTGCCAGCTCCCCTACCCCCTCGGCGGGAGTTATGGGCGAGCAGTACTTC
CASSPTPSAGVMGEQYF
>.|.|TRBV4-2|TRBJ2-1
TGTGCCAGCAGCCAAGGGAGGAGAGAGCAGTTCTTC
CASSQGRREQFF
>.|.|TRBV9|TRBJ1-5
TGTGCCAGCAGCGTAGCCGCGGAAGTCAATCAGCCCCAGCATTTT
CASSVAAEVNQPQHF
>.|.|TRBV7-3|TRBJ1-1
TGTGCCAGCAGCGCTAGGCAGGGATCGGGCACTGAAGCTTTCTTT
CASSARQGSGTEAFF
>.|.|TRBV30|TRBJ1-2
TGTGCCTGGAGTGTAACTTTCTATGGCTACACCTTC
CAWSVTFYGYTF
>.|TRBD1|TRBV28|TRBJ1-3
TGTGCCAGCAGTTTCCGCAGGGGGAAGTTCTCTGGAAACACCATATATTTT
CASSFRRGKFSGNTIYF
>.|TRBD1|TRBV6-6|TRBJ2-5
TGTGCCAGCAGTTACTCACCGACAGGGCAAGAGACCCAGTACTTC
CASSYSPTGQETQYF
>.|TRBD2|TRBV7-6|TRBJ2-1
TGTGCCAGCAGCTTACCCCGCGGCGACTTTGCGAGCGGGAGATACAATGAGCAGTTCTTC
CASSLPRGDFASGRYNEQFF
>.|TRBD1|TRBV28|TRBJ2-4
TGTGCCAGCAGTTTAGGACAGGGCCTAGCCAAAAACATTCAGTACTTC
CASSLGQGLAKNIQYF
>.|TRBD2|TRBV28|TRBJ2-7
TGTGCCAGCAGCACTGGGACTAGCAAGAACTCATACGAGCAGTACTTC
CASSTGTSKNSYEQYF
>.|.|TRBV19|TRBJ2-1
TGTGCCAGTAGTCACGTCCGGAGAAATGAGCAGTTCTTC
CASSHVRRNEQFF
>.|.|TRBV6-1|TRBJ1-2
TGTGCCGCCGGGGGGAAATATGGCTACACCTTC
CAAGGKYGYTF
>.|TRBD1|TRBV10-3|TRBJ1-2
TGTGCCATCAGGGGACAGGGGGCGACCTATGGCTACACCTTC
CAIRGQGATYGYTF
>.|TRBD2|TRBV30|TRBJ2-3
TGTGCCTGGAGCCTAGCGGGCACCCTCAGTAGCACAGATACGCAGTATTTT
CAWSLAGTLSSTDTQYF
>.|TRBD2|TRBV7-3|TRBJ2-1
TGTGCCAGCAGCCCGCCGGGACTAGCTCATGAGCAGTTCTTC
CASSPPGLAHEQFF
>.|TRBD2|TRBV6-6|TRBJ2-7
TGTGCCAGTGGGAGAGGGACTAGCGGGATTGCCTACGAGCAGTACTTC
CASGRGTSGIAYEQYF
>.|TRBD2|TRBV5-6|TRBJ2-1
TGTGCCAGCAGCTACTTCCAAACTAGCGGCCACAATGAGCAGTTCTTC
CASSYFQTSGHNEQFF
>.|TRBD2|TRBV28|TRBJ2-7
TGTGCCACGACGGGAGGGCCATACGAGCAGTACTTC
CATTGGPYEQYF
>.|.|TRBV7-8|TRBJ2-7
TGTGCCAGCAGCTTAGGGACTTACTCCTACGAGCAGTACTTC
CASSLGTYSYEQYF
>.|.|TRBV7-3|TRBJ2-5
TGTGCCAGCAGCCCATCGGACCAAGAGACCCAGTACTTC
CASSPSDQETQYF
>.|.|TRBV5-4|TRBJ1-2
TGTGCCAGCAGCTTGGCGGGAGGTAGCTATGGCTACACCTTC
CASSLAGGSYGYTF
>.|TRBD1|TRBV6-1|TRBJ2-5
TGTGCCAGCAGCACAGGGGGAGAGACCCAGTACTTC
CASSTGGETQYF
>once|.|TRBV4-1|TRBJ1-1
TGCGCCAGCAGCCGAGGACAGAGCACTGAAGCTTTCTTT
CASSRGQSTEAFF
>.|.|TRBV11-2|TRBJ1-1
TGTGCCAGCAGCTTAGCGGGTGGGGGGGAGAACACTGAAGCTTTCTTT
CASSLAGGGENTEAFF
>.|.|TRBV18|TRBJ1-4
TGTGCCAGCTCACCAGCAGGAACAACTAATGAAAAACTGTTTTTT
CASSPAGTTNEKLFF
>.|.|TRBV28|TRBJ1-3
TGTGCCAGCAGGGGGCCTGGAAACACCATATATTTT
CASRGPGNTIYF
>.|TRBD1|TRBV28|TRBJ1-2
TGTGCCAGCAGTTTATCGCGACAGGGATTAGTGAATGGCTACACCTTC
CASSLSRQGLVNGYTF
>.|.|TRBV18|TRBJ2-2
TGTGCCAGCTCACCACTAGATGCCGGGGAGCTGTTTTTT
CASSPLDAGELFF
>.|TRBD2|TRBV9|TRBJ2-3
TGTGCCAGCAGCGCCTCGGCGGGACTAGCGGGAGATACGCAGTATTTT
CASSASAGLAGDTQYF
>.|.|TRBV30|TRBJ1-5
TGTGCCTGGAAGGGTCCTGGGGGGAATCAGCCCCAGCATTTT
CAWKGPGGNQPQHF
>.|.|TRBV28|TRBJ2-1
TGTGCCAGCAGGCCCGGGAGCTCCTACAATGAGCAGTTCTTC
CASRPGSSYNEQFF
>few|.|TRBV10-3|TRBJ2-7
TGTGCCATCAGTGCGCCAGGATCCTACGAGCAGTACTTC
CAISAPGSYEQYF
>.|.|TRBV28|TRBJ1-5
TGTGCCAGCAGTTTGAGCCGGCGGCGTCAGCCCCAGCATTTT
CASSLSRRRQPQHF
>.|.|TRBV6-5|TRBJ2-7
TGTGCCAGCAGTCGACAGAGTCAGGGAGGCTACGAGCAGTACTTC
CASSRQSQGGYEQYF
>.|TRBD2|TRBV7-3|TRBJ2-1
TGTGCCAGCAGTCCCGGGACTAGCGGAGAGCAGTTCTTC
CASSPGTSGEQFF
>.|TRBD1|TRBV10-3|TRBJ1-1
TGTGCCATCAGTGAGTCGGGACAGCCAAACACTGAAGCTTTCTTT
CAISESGQPNTEAFF